These 32 T cell receptor beta chains originate from one sample sequenced in a study of blood T cell repertoires in COVID-19. Produced via immunoSEQ multiplex PCR; TCRdb's table is partial and in-frame only. The sample gives about 200,000 clones, around 82% of which show up once; roughly 6.9% is in the top ten. Material for sequencing was PBMCs or T cells enriched from blood (not recorded which). These receptors were obtained from a man between 35 and 55 years old who had recovered from COVID-19.

V usage is TRBV6-2 or TRBV6-3 and J usage is TRBJ1-1; 8 nucleotides match TRBD1. V lost 6 bases, J lost 7 bases, and 7 bases stayed unmatched. The CDR3 is 13 amino acids. Germline-derived CDR1 and CDR2 are MNHEY and SVGEGT. The DNA of the CDR3 is TGTGCCAGCAGCCTGACAGGGGTGGGTGAAGCTTTCTTT. The encoded protein is CASSLTGVGEAFF.

The rearrangement uses TRBV5-1 and TRBJ1-1; no clear D gene. V was cut by 0 bases and J by 3 bases, with 12 bases left in between. The germline gives CDR1 SGHRS, CDR2 YFSETQ. CDR3 length equals 15 residues. The CDR3 region has the DNA TGCGCCAGCAGCTTGGCGGCCCCGGGGTACACTGAAGCTTTCTTT. It codes for CASSLAAPGYTEAFF.

J is TRBJ1-2 and V is TRBV6-5; no firm D call. Germline V gene sequence: CDR1 MNHEY, CDR2 SVGAGI. V lost 3 bases and J lost 4, with 12 bases in between. This CDR3 has 14 residues. The CDR3 DNA sequence: TGTGCCAGCAGTTATTCCCAGGCACTCTATGGCTACACCTTC. Its protein product is CASSYSQALYGYTF.

The gene calls are TRBV9 and TRBJ2-1; 10 bases align to TRBD2. The CDR3 runs 15 residues. Germline loops: CDR1 SGDLS, CDR2 YYNGEE. V trimming: 4 bases; J trimming: 9 bases; junction bases outside the gene matches: 10. In DNA form, the CDR3 reads TGTGCCAGCAGCTTCACTAGCGGGGTTTGGTCTGAGCAGTTCTTC. It specifies CASSFTSGVWSEQFF.

The rearrangement uses TRBV27 and TRBJ1-6; 8 nucleotides agree with TRBD1. Germline V gene sequence: CDR1 MNHEY, CDR2 SMNVEV (reference sequence). The CDR3 sequence is 16 residues long. Losses at the gene ends were 4 bases for V and 7 bases for J; bases not matched to a gene: 9. CDR3 sequence reads: CASSSLRTGRNSPLHF. CDR3 sequence (DNA): TGTGCCAGCAGTTCCCTCAGGACAGGGAGGAATTCACCCCTCCACTTT.

V and J are TRBV5-1 and TRBJ2-5; D is undetermined. CDR3 size: 15 residues. Trimming left V 0 bases short and J 1 base short, with 10 bases between. The germline CDR1 and CDR2 sequences are SGHRS and YFSETQ. For the CDR3, the DNA is TGCGCCAGCAGCTTGGGGGCAGGCCCCCAAGAGACCCAGTACTTC. Protein sequence: CASSLGAGPQETQYF.

The chain couples TRBV6-5 to TRBJ1-2; 8 bases are a match to TRBD1. Trimming cost V 2 bases and J 8 bases; bases outside gene matches: 10. This CDR3 comprises 15 residues. The germline gives CDR1 MNHEY, CDR2 SVGAGI. The chain's CDR3 is CASSYGRQGLRGYTF. CDR3 coding DNA: TGTGCCAGCAGTTACGGTCGACAGGGGCTTCGCGGCTACACCTTC.

This clone has just one count. This sequence joins TRBV3-1 (or the pseudogene TRBV3-2) and TRBJ1-5; no clear D. CDR1 is LGHDT and CDR2 is YNNKEL in the germline V gene (reference sequence). Deletions cut 5 bases from V and 2 bases from J, with 10 bases between. CDR3 length: 14 amino acids. CDR3 DNA: TGTGCCAGCAGCTCGGCCCGGGGCAATCAGCCCCAGCATTTT. It codes for CASSSARGNQPQHF.

V and J are TRBV5-1 and TRBJ2-2; 15 bases are a match to TRBD2. The CDR3 consists of 14 residues. Germline trimming cut 9 bases from V and 6 bases from J; bases unmatched to any gene: 3. Germline loops: CDR1 SGHRS, CDR2 YFSETQ. The CDR3 DNA reads TGCGCCACCCGGACTAGCGGGGGGGCCGGGGAGCTGTTTTTT. Protein: CATRTSGGAGELFF.

V and J are TRBV12-3 or TRBV12-4 and TRBJ2-2; perhaps TRBD1 as D (6 bases). There are 13 residues in the CDR3. Trimming took 5 bases from V and 5 from J, leaving 9 bases between them. CDR3 sequence: CASSRTGTGELFF. CDR3 nucleotides: TGTGCCAGCAGTCGTACAGGGACCGGGGAGCTGTTTTTT.

The V and J genes are TRBV27 and TRBJ2-3; 7 bases are a match to TRBD1. Losses at the gene ends were 6 bases for V and 0 bases for J; bases not matched to a gene: 9. CDR1 MNHEY and CDR2 SMNVEV come from the germline V gene (reference sequence). The CDR3 contains 16 residues. The CDR3 coding sequence is TGTGCCAGCAGCCCGGGACAGCTAACTAGCACAGATACGCAGTATTTT. Encoded protein: CASSPGQLTSTDTQYF.

The chain employs TRBV12-3 or TRBV12-4 and TRBJ1-2; D is uncertain. CDR3 size: 13 residues. Trimming stripped 5 bases from V and 4 bases from J, with 11 bases between. CDR3 sequence reads: CASSRSTVYGYTF. The CDR3 nucleotides read TGTGCCAGCAGTAGGAGTACGGTCTATGGCTACACCTTC.

The chain employs TRBV19 and TRBJ1-5; no definite D call. Trimming took off 3 bases at V and 2 bases at J, with 11 bases between the two ends. The germline CDR1 and CDR2 sequences are LNHDA and SQIVND (reference sequence). This CDR3 comprises 15 residues. The chain's CDR3 is CASSIEGRGNQPQHF. The CDR3 region has the DNA TGTGCCAGTAGTATTGAGGGTCGGGGCAATCAGCCCCAGCATTTT.

This clone was counted only a few times. The CDR3 loop is CASSPPDTNQPQHF. DNA for the CDR3: TGCGCCAGCAGCCCGCCGGACACCAATCAGCCCCAGCATTTT. V usage is TRBV4-1 and J usage is TRBJ1-5, with a weak D call TRBD1 (5 bases). This CDR3 has 14 amino acids. V lost 4 bases to trimming and J lost 3 bases, with 10 bases between them. Germline V gene sequence: CDR1 MGHRA, CDR2 YSYEKL.

This sequence joins TRBV4-1 and TRBJ2-1, with a tentative D call TRBD2 (5 bases). CDR3 length: 19 residues. Germline CDR1 is MGHRA and CDR2 is YSYEKL. V gave up 0 bases and J gave up 14 bases, with 32 bases separating them. In DNA form, the CDR3 reads TGCGCCAGCAGCCAAGAAGGTAGTGGGCTAGCCAATACGTACCAAGGAGAGTTCTTC. Residues: CASSQEGSGLANTYQGEFF.

The chain joins TRBV19 to TRBJ1-4; 9 bases are a match to TRBD1. Germline CDR1 is LNHDA and CDR2 is SQIVND (reference sequence). CDR3 size: 15 residues. Unmatched junction bases numbered 9, after V lost 5 bases and J lost 8 bases. CDR3 region: CASSGAGTGKEKLFF. The CDR3 region has the DNA TGTGCCAGTAGTGGCGCCGGGACAGGGAAGGAAAAACTGTTTTTT.

V and J are TRBV7-2 and TRBJ2-3, with 12 positions matching TRBD2. The CDR3 runs to 17 residues. The J segment lost 3 bases and the V segment lost 1 base, leaving 5 bases of the junction unmatched. In germline, CDR1 is SGHTA, CDR2 FQGNSA. The DNA for the CDR3 is TGTGCCAGCAGCTTAGTGCGACTAGCGGGGGAAACAGATACGCAGTATTTT. Translation gives CASSLVRLAGETDTQYF.

The CDR3 reads CASSLTGTHTGELFF. The CDR3 DNA follows: TGCGCCAGCAGCTTAACCGGGACACATACCGGGGAGCTGTTTTTT. The chain is built from TRBV5-1 and TRBJ2-2; possible D gene TRBD1, 6 bases. CDR3 length equals 15 residues. Trimming removed 2 bases at V and 5 bases at J, with 13 bases between. From germline, CDR1 is SGHRS and CDR2 YFSETQ.

The V and J genes are TRBV30 and TRBJ2-7; D may be TRBD2 (5 bases). CDR1 and CDR2 from the germline V gene are GTSNPN and SVGIG (reference sequence). V was clipped by 0 bases and J by 3 bases, with 12 bases between them. CDR3 length: 14 amino acids. The CDR3 DNA follows: TGTGCCTGGAGTGTACCGGGGATGGACTACGAGCAGTACTTC. This gives the protein CAWSVPGMDYEQYF.

The chain recombines TRBV27 with TRBJ1-2; tentatively, D is TRBD1 (6 bases). Germline assignment: CDR1 MNHEY and CDR2 SMNVEV (reference sequence). The CDR3 has 13 residues. V was shortened by 8 bases and J by 4 bases, with 14 bases between the two germline ends. CDR3 sequence: CASRRGAGYGYTF. The CDR3 nucleotides are TGTGCCAGCCGCCGGGGGGCGGGCTATGGCTACACCTTC.

This clone showed up just once. The J gene is TRBJ1-5, the V gene TRBV28; tentatively, D is TRBD1 (5 bases). Germline assignment: CDR1 MDHEN and CDR2 SYDVKM. Trimming left V 1 base short and J 2 bases short, with 9 bases between. The CDR3 length is 15 residues. CDR3 loop: CASSLSGKGNQPQHF. CDR3 DNA: TGTGCCAGCAGTTTATCAGGGAAGGGCAATCAGCCCCAGCATTTT.

This chain joins TRBV4-2 and TRBJ1-4, with 11 bases fitting TRBD1. The V segment lost 3 bases and the J segment 3 bases; nucleotides outside the gene matches: 9. The V gene's germline CDR1 is LGHNA and CDR2 YNFKEQ. The CDR3 is 18 residues long. DNA for the CDR3: TGTGCCAGCAGCCACGCTGGACAGGGGGCGCGGCCTAATGAAAAACTGTTTTTT. Protein: CASSHAGQGARPNEKLFF.

V and J are TRBV6-6 and TRBJ2-6; a possible D gene is TRBD1 (5 bases). Trimming shortened V by 7 bases and J by 4 bases, and 8 bases separated the two germline ends. The CDR3 consists of 13 residues. Germline V gives CDR1 MNHNY, CDR2 SVGAGI (reference sequence). The CDR3 nucleotides read TGTGCCAGCAAAGGGGCCGGGGCCAACGTCCTGACTTTC. Protein: CASKGAGANVLTF.

As DNA, the CDR3 is TGTGCCAGCAGCTTAGATGTCGACACTGAAGCTTTCTTT. It codes for CASSLDVDTEAFF. The gene calls are TRBV7-2 and TRBJ1-1; no clear D gene. The CDR3 spans 13 residues. CDR1 and CDR2 from the germline V gene are SGHTA and FQGNSA. V dropped 1 base and J dropped 3 bases, with 6 bases sitting between them.

This sequence joins TRBV5-1 and TRBJ1-2, with D perhaps TRBD1 (6 bases). CDR1 is SGHRS, CDR2 YFSETQ, per germline. This CDR3 region has 13 residues. Between the trimmed V and J ends, which lost 0 bases and 5 bases, there was a span of 8 bases. CDR3 DNA sequence: TGCGCCAGCAGCTTGGGGACAGCTTATGGCTACACCTTC. Encoded protein: CASSLGTAYGYTF. Full variable domain (rest looked up from reference TRBV5-1 and TRBJ1-2): KAGVTQTPRYLIKTRGQQVTLSCSPISGHRSVSWYQQTPGQGLQFLFEYFSETQRNKGNFPGRFSGRQFSNSRSEMNVSTLELGDSALYLCASSLGTAYGYTFGSGTRLTVV.

V usage is TRBV19 and J usage is TRBJ1-5; the match to TRBD1 covers 8 bases. The CDR3 extends over 16 amino acids. The junction had 3 bases not matched to a gene; V was cut back by 2 bases and J by 0 bases. CDR1 and CDR2 from the germline V gene are LNHDA and SQIVND (reference sequence). CDR3 amino acids: CASSIWTGYSNQPQHF. CDR3 sequence (DNA): TGTGCCAGTAGTATATGGACAGGGTATAGCAATCAGCCCCAGCATTTT.

The chain carries TRBV13 and TRBJ1-2; TRBD1 is a possible D gene (5 bases). CDR3 size: 14 residues. V was shortened by 5 bases and J by 2 bases, with 12 bases between the two germline ends. Germline assignment: CDR1 PRHDT and CDR2 FYEKMQ (reference sequence). The CDR3 DNA follows: TGTGCCAGCAGCCAGGGTGCGTCAAACTATGGCTACACCTTC. This sequence encodes CASSQGASNYGYTF.

V and J are TRBV9 and TRBJ2-5; D gene ambiguous. Trimming cost V 0 bases and J 4 bases, with 10 bases left between them. Germline-derived CDR1 and CDR2 are SGDLS and YYNGEE. This CDR3 comprises 14 residues. CDR3 protein: CASSVGTVGETQYF. DNA of the CDR3: TGTGCCAGCAGCGTAGGTACAGTGGGAGAGACCCAGTACTTC.

The rearrangement joins TRBV6-2 or TRBV6-3 to TRBJ1-2, with 7 bases that match TRBD1. The CDR3 extends over 12 amino acids. V shed 6 bases, J shed 6 bases, and the junction held 4 bases outside the gene matches. CDR1 is MNHEY and CDR2 is SVGEGT in the germline V gene. This CDR3 reads CASSLQGHGYTF. In DNA, the CDR3 is TGTGCCAGCAGCCTACAGGGGCATGGCTACACCTTC.

V and J are TRBV5-1 and TRBJ2-7, with D possibly TRBD2 on 6 matching bases. The CDR3 consists of 13 residues. V was cut by 5 bases and J by 6 bases, with 15 bases left in between. Germline V lookup: CDR1 SGHRS, CDR2 YFSETQ. The CDR3 nucleotides read TGCGCCAGCAGTGTGGGGGGATGGCGCGAGCAGTACTTC. Amino acids: CASSVGGWREQYF.

The rearrangement links TRBV7-2 to TRBJ2-3; 11 nucleotides align to TRBD2. Germline CDR1 reads SGHTA; CDR2 reads FQGNSA. Trimming at V came to 5 bases and at J to 5 bases, leaving 3 bases not matched to a gene. The CDR3 is 14 residues long. The CDR3 DNA is TGTGCCAGCAGCGAAGGACTAGCGGGAGATACGCAGTATTTT. It is translated as CASSEGLAGDTQYF. Looking up the rest from reference TRBV7-2 and TRBJ2-3 gives the full variable domain: GAGVSQSPSNKVTEKGKDVELRCDPISGHTALYWYRQSLGQGLEFLIYFQGNSAPDKSGLPSDRFSAERTGGSVSTLTIQRTQQEDSAVYLCASSEGLAGDTQYFGPGTRLTVL.

V usage is TRBV24-1 and J usage is TRBJ1-1, with 7 bases fitting TRBD1. Germline V CDR1 and CDR2: KGHDR, SFDVKD. The V gene end was trimmed by 4 bases and the J gene end by 10 bases; junction bases not matched to a gene: 5. There are 12 residues in the CDR3. The DNA of the CDR3 is TGTGCCACCAGTGACTCAGGGGGGCGAGCTTTCTTT. This codes for CATSDSGGRAFF.